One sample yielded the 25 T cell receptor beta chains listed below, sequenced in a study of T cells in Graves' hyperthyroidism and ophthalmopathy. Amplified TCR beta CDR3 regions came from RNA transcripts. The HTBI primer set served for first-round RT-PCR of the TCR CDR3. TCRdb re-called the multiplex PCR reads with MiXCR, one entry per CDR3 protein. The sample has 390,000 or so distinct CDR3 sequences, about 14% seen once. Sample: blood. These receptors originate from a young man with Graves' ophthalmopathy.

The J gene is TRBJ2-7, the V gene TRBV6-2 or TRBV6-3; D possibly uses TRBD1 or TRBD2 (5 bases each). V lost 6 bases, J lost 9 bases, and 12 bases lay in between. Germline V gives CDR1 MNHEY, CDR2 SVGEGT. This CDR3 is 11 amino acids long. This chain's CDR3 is CASREGSGQYF. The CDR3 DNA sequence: TGTGCCAGCAGAGAGGGGTCCGGGCAGTACTTC.

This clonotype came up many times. The DNA of the CDR3 is TGCGCCAGCAAGGTTGCGCCACAAGAGACCCAGTACTTC. Translating it yields CASKVAPQETQYF. The rearrangement uses TRBV5-1 and TRBJ2-5; D is uncertain. The CDR3 consists of 13 residues. Germline lookup yields CDR1 SGHRS and CDR2 YFSETQ. Trimming took 6 bases from V and 2 from J, leaving 11 bases between them.

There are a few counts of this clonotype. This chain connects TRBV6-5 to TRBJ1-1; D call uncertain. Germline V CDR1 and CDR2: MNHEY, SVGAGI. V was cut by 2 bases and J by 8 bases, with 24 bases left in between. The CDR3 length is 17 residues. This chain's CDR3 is CASSYGGYIGIGLEAFF. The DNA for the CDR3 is TGTGCCAGCAGTTACGGCGGTTATATCGGGATAGGGTTGGAAGCTTTCTTT.

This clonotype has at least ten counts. CDR3 in DNA: TGTGCCAGCAGCACCCTAGCGGGGGCACACAATGAGCAGTTCTTC. It yields the protein CASSTLAGAHNEQFF. This chain uses TRBV13 with TRBJ2-1, with 10 bases that match TRBD2. Germline V gene lookup returns CDR1 PRHDT and CDR2 FYEKMQ (reference sequence). The CDR3 length is 15 residues. Unmatched junction bases numbered 6, after V lost 5 bases and J lost 5 bases.

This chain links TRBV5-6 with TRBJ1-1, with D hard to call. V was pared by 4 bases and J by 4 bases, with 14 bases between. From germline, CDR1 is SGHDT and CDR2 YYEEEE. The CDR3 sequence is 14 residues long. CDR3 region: CASSRETPITEAFF. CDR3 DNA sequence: TGTGCCAGCAGCAGGGAGACCCCCATCACTGAAGCTTTCTTT.

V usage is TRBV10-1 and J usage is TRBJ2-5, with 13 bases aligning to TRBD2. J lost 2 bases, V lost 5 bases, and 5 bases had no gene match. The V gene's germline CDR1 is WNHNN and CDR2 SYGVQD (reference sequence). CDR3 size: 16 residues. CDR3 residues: CASSTGTSGKQETQYF. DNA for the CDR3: TGCGCCAGCAGTACAGGGACTAGCGGGAAACAAGAGACCCAGTACTTC.

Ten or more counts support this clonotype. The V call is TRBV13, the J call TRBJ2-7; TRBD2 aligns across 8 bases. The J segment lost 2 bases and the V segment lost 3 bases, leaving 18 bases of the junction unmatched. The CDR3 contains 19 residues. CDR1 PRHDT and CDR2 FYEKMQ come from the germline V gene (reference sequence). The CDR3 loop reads CASSFPGGSGASPPYEQYF. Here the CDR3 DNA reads TGTGCCAGCAGCTTCCCGGGGGGTAGCGGGGCCTCGCCCCCCTACGAGCAGTACTTC.

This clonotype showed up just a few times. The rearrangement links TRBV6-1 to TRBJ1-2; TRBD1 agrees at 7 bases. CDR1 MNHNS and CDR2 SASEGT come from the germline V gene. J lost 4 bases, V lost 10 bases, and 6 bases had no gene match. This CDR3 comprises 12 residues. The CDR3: CATGGLGYGYTF. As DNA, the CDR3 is TGTGCCACAGGGGGGCTTGGCTATGGCTACACCTTC.

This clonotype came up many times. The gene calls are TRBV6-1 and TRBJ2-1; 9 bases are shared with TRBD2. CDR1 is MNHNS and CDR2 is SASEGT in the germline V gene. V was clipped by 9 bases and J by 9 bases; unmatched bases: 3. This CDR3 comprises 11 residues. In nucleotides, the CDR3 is TGTGCCAGGGGACTAGCTCTTGAGCAGTTCTTC. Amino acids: CARGLALEQFF.

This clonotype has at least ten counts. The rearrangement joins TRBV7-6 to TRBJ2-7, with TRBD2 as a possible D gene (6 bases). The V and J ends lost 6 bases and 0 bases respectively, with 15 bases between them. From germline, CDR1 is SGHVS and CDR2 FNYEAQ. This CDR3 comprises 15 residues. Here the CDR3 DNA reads TGTGCCAGCAGGGTTCGAGCGGGTGTCTCCTACGAGCAGTACTTC. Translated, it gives CASRVRAGVSYEQYF.

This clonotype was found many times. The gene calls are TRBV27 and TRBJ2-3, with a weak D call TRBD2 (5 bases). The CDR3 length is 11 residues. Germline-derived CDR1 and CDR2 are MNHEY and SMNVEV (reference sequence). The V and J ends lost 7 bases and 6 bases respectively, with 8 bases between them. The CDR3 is CASNERDTQYF. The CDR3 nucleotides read TGTGCCAGCAACGAGCGGGATACGCAGTATTTT.

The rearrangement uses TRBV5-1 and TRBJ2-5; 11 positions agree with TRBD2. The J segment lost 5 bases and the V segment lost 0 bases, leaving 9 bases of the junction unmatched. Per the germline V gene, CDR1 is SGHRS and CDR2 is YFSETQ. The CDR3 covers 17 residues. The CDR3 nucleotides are TGCGCCAGCAGCTTGGCTTTAGCGGGAGGGTCGGGGGAGACCCAGTACTTC. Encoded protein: CASSLALAGGSGETQYF.

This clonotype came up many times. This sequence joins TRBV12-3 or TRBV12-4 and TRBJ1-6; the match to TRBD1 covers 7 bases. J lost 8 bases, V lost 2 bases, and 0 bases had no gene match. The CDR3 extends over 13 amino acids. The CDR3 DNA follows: TGTGCCAGCAGTTTACAGGGGGATTCACCCCTCCACTTT. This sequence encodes CASSLQGDSPLHF.

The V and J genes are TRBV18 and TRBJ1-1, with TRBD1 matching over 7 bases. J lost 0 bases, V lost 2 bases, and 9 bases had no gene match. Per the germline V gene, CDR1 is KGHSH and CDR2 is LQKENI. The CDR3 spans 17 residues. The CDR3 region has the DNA TGTGCCAGCTCACCAAGGACAGGAGACCTAATGAACACTGAAGCTTTCTTT. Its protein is CASSPRTGDLMNTEAFF.

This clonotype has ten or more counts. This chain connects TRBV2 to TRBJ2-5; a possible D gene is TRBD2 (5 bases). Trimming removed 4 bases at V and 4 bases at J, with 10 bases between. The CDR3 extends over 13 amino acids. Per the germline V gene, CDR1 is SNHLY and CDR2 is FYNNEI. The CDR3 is CASSVEGIETQYF. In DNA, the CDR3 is TGTGCCAGCAGTGTAGAGGGAATAGAGACCCAGTACTTC.

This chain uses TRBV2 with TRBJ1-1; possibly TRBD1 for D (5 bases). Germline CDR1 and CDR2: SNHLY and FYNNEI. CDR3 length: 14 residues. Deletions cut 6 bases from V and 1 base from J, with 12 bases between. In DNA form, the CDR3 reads TGTGCCAGCAGGGACATCGGGGAGAACACTGAAGCTTTCTTT. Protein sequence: CASRDIGENTEAFF.

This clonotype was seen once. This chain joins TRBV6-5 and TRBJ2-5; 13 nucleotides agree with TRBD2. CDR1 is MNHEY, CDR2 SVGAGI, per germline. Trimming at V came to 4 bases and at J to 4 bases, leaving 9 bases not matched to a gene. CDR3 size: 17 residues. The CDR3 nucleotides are TGTGCCAGCAGTTTAGGACTAGCGGGAGTTCGGGCAGAGACCCAGTACTTC. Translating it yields CASSLGLAGVRAETQYF.

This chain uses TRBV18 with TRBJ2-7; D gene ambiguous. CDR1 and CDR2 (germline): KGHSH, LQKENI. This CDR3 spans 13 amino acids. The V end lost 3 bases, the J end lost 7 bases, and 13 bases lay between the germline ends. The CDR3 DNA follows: TGTGCCAGCTCACCGGTGCGGTTGATGGAGCAGTACTTC. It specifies CASSPVRLMEQYF.

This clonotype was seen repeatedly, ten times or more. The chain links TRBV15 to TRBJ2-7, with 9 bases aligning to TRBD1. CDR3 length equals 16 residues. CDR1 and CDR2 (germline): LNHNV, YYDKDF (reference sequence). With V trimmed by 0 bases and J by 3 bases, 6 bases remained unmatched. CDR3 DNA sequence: TGTGCCACCAGCAGAGATCTCACAGGGGGCCTCTACGAGCAGTACTTC. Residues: CATSRDLTGGLYEQYF.

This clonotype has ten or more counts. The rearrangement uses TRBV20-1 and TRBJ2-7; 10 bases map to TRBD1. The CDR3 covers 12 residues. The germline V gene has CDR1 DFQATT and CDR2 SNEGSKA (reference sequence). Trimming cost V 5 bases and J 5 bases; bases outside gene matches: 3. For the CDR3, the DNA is TGCAGTGCTCAGACAGGGGGCGACGAGCAGTACTTC. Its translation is CSAQTGGDEQYF.

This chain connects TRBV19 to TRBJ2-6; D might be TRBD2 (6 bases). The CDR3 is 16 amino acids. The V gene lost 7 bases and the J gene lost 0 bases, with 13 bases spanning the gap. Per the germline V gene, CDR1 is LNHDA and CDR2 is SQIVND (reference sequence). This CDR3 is CASTDIGGSGANVLTF. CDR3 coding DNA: TGTGCCAGTACCGACATCGGGGGCTCTGGGGCCAACGTCCTGACTTTC.

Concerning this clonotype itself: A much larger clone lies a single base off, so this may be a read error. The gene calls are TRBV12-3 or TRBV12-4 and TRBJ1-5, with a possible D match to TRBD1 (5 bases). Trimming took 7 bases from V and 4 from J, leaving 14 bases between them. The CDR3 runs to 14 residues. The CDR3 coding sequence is TGTGCCAGCAATTATAGACAGTCTAATCAGCCCCAGCATTTT. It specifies CASNYRQSNQPQHF.

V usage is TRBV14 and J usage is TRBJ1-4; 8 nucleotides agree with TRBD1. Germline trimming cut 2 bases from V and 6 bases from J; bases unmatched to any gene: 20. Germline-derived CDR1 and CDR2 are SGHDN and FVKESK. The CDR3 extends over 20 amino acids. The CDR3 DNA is TGTGCCAGCAGCCAATCGGGGGACAGGCTCACCTTGGGGGAGGATGAAAAACTGTTTTTT. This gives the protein CASSQSGDRLTLGEDEKLFF.

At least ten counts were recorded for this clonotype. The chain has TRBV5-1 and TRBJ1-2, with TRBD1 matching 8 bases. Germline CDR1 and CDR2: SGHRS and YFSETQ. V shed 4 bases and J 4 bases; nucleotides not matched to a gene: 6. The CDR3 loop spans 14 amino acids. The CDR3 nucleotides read TGCGCCAGCAGCATTGACAGGGGCCCCTATGGCTACACCTTC. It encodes CASSIDRGPYGYTF.

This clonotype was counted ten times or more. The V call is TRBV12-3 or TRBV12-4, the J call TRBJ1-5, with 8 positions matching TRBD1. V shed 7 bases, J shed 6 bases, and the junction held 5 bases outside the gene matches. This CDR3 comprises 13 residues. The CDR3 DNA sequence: TGTGCCAGCACGGGACAGGTGGGTCAGCCCCAGCATTTT. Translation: CASTGQVGQPQHF.